Below, 31 T cell receptor beta chains from the same sample are listed, as sequenced in a study of T cell responses to AZD1222 COVID-19 vaccine. Clones were read by immunoSEQ multiplex PCR, and TCRdb kept only the in-frame ones, dropping some. The sample lists 130,000 to 150,000 clones; roughly 92% were seen once. This material consisted of peripheral blood, taken on day 0 of AZD1222 vaccination. These TCRs come from an adult in good health.

The J gene is TRBJ1-1, the V gene TRBV12-3 or TRBV12-4; D gene uncertain. The CDR3 runs to 11 residues. Between the trimmed V and J ends, which lost 3 bases and 9 bases, there was a span of 8 bases. In DNA form, the CDR3 reads TGTGCCAGCAGTTTGGGTGTCAAAGCTTTCTTT. Its protein is CASSLGVKAFF.

The chain has TRBV28 and TRBJ1-5; 8 bases are shared with TRBD1. The CDR3 has 15 residues. Germline V gene lookup returns CDR1 MDHEN and CDR2 SYDVKM. V was clipped by 6 bases and J by 6 bases; unmatched bases: 10. CDR3 region: CASRYTDRGIQPQHF. For the CDR3, the DNA is TGTGCCAGCAGATATACCGACAGGGGTATTCAGCCCCAGCATTTT.

The CDR3, as DNA: TGTGCCAGCAGCTCGCCATCACAGCAAGAGACCCAGTACTTC. The encoded protein is CASSSPSQQETQYF. The chain combines TRBV5-4 with TRBJ2-5; D not certain. V was pared by 3 bases and J by 2 bases, with 11 bases between. Germline CDR1 is SGHNT and CDR2 is YYREEE (reference sequence). CDR3 size: 14 residues. The variable domain in full, completed from reference TRBV5-4 and TRBJ2-5, reads ETGVTQSPTHLIKTRGQQVTLRCSSQSGHNTVSWYQQALGQGPQFIFQYYREEENGRGNFPPRFSGLQFPNYSSELNVNALELDDSALYLCASSSPSQQETQYFGPGTRLLVL.

The genes are TRBV4-1 and TRBJ2-3; no firm D call. V was cut by 1 base and J by 4 bases, with 9 bases left in between. The CDR3 loop spans 14 amino acids. Germline V CDR1 and CDR2: MGHRA, YSYEKL. The CDR3 sequence: CASSQAREPDTQYF. The CDR3 nucleotides are TGCGCCAGCAGCCAAGCGAGAGAGCCAGATACGCAGTATTTT.

This sequence joins TRBV6-6 and TRBJ1-1; D unresolved. Germline CDR1 reads MNHNY; CDR2 reads SVGAGI (reference sequence). The CDR3 totals 15 residues. V was trimmed by 0 bases and J by 3 bases, leaving 11 bases between them. CDR3 nucleotide sequence: TGTGCCAGCAGTTACTCACTGCGGGAAGACACTGAAGCTTTCTTT. Translation: CASSYSLREDTEAFF.

This chain joins TRBV5-1 and TRBJ1-1, with D maybe TRBD1 (5 bases). Trimming stripped 2 bases from V and 5 bases from J, with 13 bases between. This CDR3 has 14 residues. From germline, CDR1 is SGHRS and CDR2 YFSETQ. The CDR3 reads CASSFGTAVTEAFF. CDR3 sequence (DNA): TGCGCCAGCAGCTTTGGGACGGCGGTTACTGAAGCTTTCTTT. The full variable domain, in which reference TRBV5-1 and TRBJ1-1 provide the parts outside the CDR3, is KAGVTQTPRYLIKTRGQQVTLSCSPISGHRSVSWYQQTPGQGLQFLFEYFSETQRNKGNFPGRFSGRQFSNSRSEMNVSTLELGDSALYLCASSFGTAVTEAFFGQGTRLTVV.

This clone was observed a single time. The chain uses TRBV12-3 or TRBV12-4 and TRBJ2-1; tentative D call: TRBD2 (6 bases). The CDR3 length is 13 residues. The V gene lost 5 bases and the J gene lost 4 bases, with 9 bases spanning the gap. CDR3 nucleotides: TGTGCCAGCAGTCGGGACTCATACAATGAGCAGTTCTTC. Its translation is CASSRDSYNEQFF.

The chain uses TRBV28 and TRBJ1-2; D gene unclear. The CDR3 consists of 18 residues. V gave up 1 base and J gave up 2 bases, with 20 bases separating them. Per germline, CDR1 MDHEN and CDR2 SYDVKM. The CDR3 DNA reads TGTGCCAGCAGTTTATCCCCCTCCGTGGGTGCCACAAACTATGGCTACACCTTC. It is translated as CASSLSPSVGATNYGYTF.

The chain recombines TRBV9 with TRBJ2-2, with D possibly called TRBD1 or TRBD2 (5 bases each). This CDR3 is 17 amino acids long. Per germline, CDR1 SGDLS and CDR2 YYNGEE. Trimming cost V 4 bases and J 1 base, with 17 bases left between them. This CDR3 reads CASSPLVGTGNTGELFF. CDR3 sequence (DNA): TGTGCCAGCAGCCCCTTAGTCGGGACGGGGAACACCGGGGAGCTGTTTTTT.

The gene calls are TRBV30 and TRBJ1-2; tentative D call: TRBD1 (5 bases). Germline CDR1 is GTSNPN and CDR2 is SVGIG (reference sequence). The CDR3 sequence is 15 residues long. Trimming shortened V by 3 bases and J by 6 bases, and 20 bases separated the two germline ends. CDR3 nucleotides: TGTGCCTGGAGGGTAACGACAGCCCAGGGCGATGGCTACACCTTC. Protein sequence: CAWRVTTAQGDGYTF.

This chain joins TRBV6-5 and TRBJ1-1; 9 bases match TRBD1. This CDR3 spans 15 amino acids. Unmatched junction bases numbered 5, after V lost 0 bases and J lost 6 bases. Per the germline V gene, CDR1 is MNHEY and CDR2 is SVGAGI. The CDR3 coding sequence is TGTGCCAGCAGTTACTCCGGGACAGGGTCTTCTGAAGCTTTCTTT. This sequence encodes CASSYSGTGSSEAFF.

This clone was counted a single time. The chain couples TRBV30 to TRBJ1-3; D not certain. This CDR3 spans 14 amino acids. The germline V gene encodes CDR1 GTSNPN and CDR2 SVGIG (reference sequence). The germline V and J ends were trimmed by 0 bases and 2 bases, with 8 bases remaining between them. CDR3 amino acids: CAWSVGSAGNTIYF. In DNA, the CDR3 is TGTGCCTGGAGTGTCGGTTCTGCTGGAAACACCATATATTTT.

The genes are TRBV9 and TRBJ2-2, with D perhaps matching TRBD1 (6 bases). Trimming removed 4 bases from V and 1 base from J, with 11 bases in between. This CDR3 has 15 residues. The V gene's germline CDR1 is SGDLS and CDR2 YYNGEE. The CDR3 protein is CASSPGAGNTGELFF. CDR3 coding DNA: TGTGCCAGCAGCCCAGGGGCGGGGAACACCGGGGAGCTGTTTTTT.

The chain couples TRBV5-4 to TRBJ2-7; TRBD1 agrees at 7 bases. The CDR3 is made up of 14 amino acids. CDR1 is SGHNT and CDR2 is YYREEE in the germline V gene (reference sequence). V lost 2 bases, J lost 2 bases, and 4 bases stayed unmatched. CDR3 DNA: TGTGCCAGCAGCTTAAAAGGGGGCCCCTACGAGCAGTACTTC. Amino acid sequence: CASSLKGGPYEQYF.

The chain couples TRBV6-5 to TRBJ2-1; D not resolved. The CDR3 spans 12 residues. The germline gives CDR1 MNHEY, CDR2 SVGAGI. Trimming took 7 bases from V and 3 from J, leaving 7 bases between them. This CDR3 is CASTCCYNEQFF. The CDR3, as DNA: TGTGCCAGCACCTGTTGCTACAATGAGCAGTTCTTC.

This sequence joins TRBV27 and TRBJ2-1; D uncertain. With 3 bases removed from V and 6 bases from J, the gap between germline ends came to 9 bases. The CDR3 contains 13 residues. Germline CDR1 is MNHEY and CDR2 is SMNVEV (reference sequence). Written as DNA, the CDR3 is TGTGCCAGCAGTTTCCTCCCACCCAATGAGCAGTTCTTC. Translating gives CASSFLPPNEQFF.

The V and J genes are TRBV18 and TRBJ2-1; 9 bases line up with TRBD2. After removal of 3 bases from V and 8 bases from J, the junction contained 11 bases not matched to a gene. The CDR3 is made up of 16 amino acids. From germline, CDR1 is KGHSH and CDR2 LQKENI. The CDR3 protein is CASSPLGSGGFYEQFF. CDR3 nucleotides: TGTGCCAGCTCACCCCTGGGTAGCGGGGGTTTCTATGAGCAGTTCTTC.

The DNA for the CDR3 is TGTGCCAGTAGTATAGATCCGGACAGGGCCCCTGTGAACACTGAAGCTTTCTTT. Protein: CASSIDPDRAPVNTEAFF. The gene calls are TRBV19 and TRBJ1-1, with 8 bases identical to TRBD1. CDR1 and CDR2 (germline): LNHDA, SQIVND (reference sequence). V lost 0 bases to trimming and J lost 0 bases; unmatched junction nucleotides: 9. The CDR3 consists of 18 residues.

Here the CDR3 DNA reads TGTGCCAGCAGCGCCGGAACGGGGACTGGAAACACCATATATTTT. Translating gives CASSAGTGTGNTIYF. The gene calls are TRBV9 and TRBJ1-3; D remains unclear. The CDR3 sequence is 15 residues long. The V gene's germline CDR1 is SGDLS and CDR2 YYNGEE. V was pared by 3 bases and J by 2 bases, with 12 bases between.

The chain uses TRBV12-3 or TRBV12-4 and TRBJ1-1; the D is unclear. Trimming stripped 4 bases from V and 4 bases from J, with 7 bases between. The CDR3 totals 12 residues. The CDR3 bases are TGTGCCAGCAGTTCTTTAACCACTGAAGCTTTCTTT. This codes for CASSSLTTEAFF.

Details on this clone: The same CDR3 is also encoded by other DNA sequences in this sample. The CDR3 protein is CASSLLGTANEKLFF. The CDR3 bases are TGCGCCAGCAGCTTGTTAGGGACAGCTAATGAAAAACTGTTTTTT. The chain carries TRBV5-1 and TRBJ1-4, with 7 positions matching TRBD1. This CDR3 spans 15 amino acids. Unmatched junction bases numbered 3, after V lost 1 base and J lost 3 bases. The germline V gene has CDR1 SGHRS and CDR2 YFSETQ.

This rearrangement joins TRBV5-8 to TRBJ1-5; D call uncertain. V was trimmed by 7 bases and J by 2 bases, leaving 10 bases between them. CDR1 and CDR2 from the germline V gene are SGHTS and YDEGEE. CDR3 length: 13 residues. CDR3 bases: TGTGCCAGCCTGTGGTTGGGCAATCAGCCCCAGCATTTT. Amino acid sequence: CASLWLGNQPQHF.

The J gene is TRBJ1-1, the V gene TRBV7-9; possibly TRBD1 for D (6 bases). The CDR3 loop spans 14 amino acids. V lost 5 bases and J 5 bases, leaving 15 bases between the germline ends. Germline loops: CDR1 SEHNR, CDR2 FQNEAQ (reference sequence). The CDR3 loop reads CASSTLGGRTEAFF. The DNA of the CDR3 is TGTGCCAGCAGCACCCTGGGGGGGCGGACTGAAGCTTTCTTT.

This clone was counted once. The genes are TRBV5-5 and TRBJ1-2; tentatively, D is TRBD1 (5 bases). The CDR3 spans 17 residues. The V gene's germline CDR1 is SGHKS and CDR2 YYEKEE (reference sequence). The V and J ends lost 3 bases and 6 bases respectively, with 24 bases between them. CDR3 DNA sequence: TGTGCCAGCAGCTGGACCACAGCCCGGGACGGAAGAAATGGCTACACCTTC. Amino acid sequence: CASSWTTARDGRNGYTF. Full variable domain (remainder filled in from reference TRBV5-5 and TRBJ1-2): DAGVTQSPTHLIKTRGQQVTLRCSPISGHKSVSWYQQVLGQGPQFIFQYYEKEERGRGNFPDRFSARQFPNYSSELNVNALLLGDSALYLCASSWTTARDGRNGYTFGSGTRLTVV.

The V call is TRBV5-4, the J call TRBJ2-7, with 9 bases lining up with TRBD1. Germline values: CDR1 SGHNT, CDR2 YYREEE (reference sequence). The CDR3 runs to 16 residues. Losses at the gene ends were 4 bases for V and 6 bases for J; bases not matched to a gene: 14. CDR3 nucleotide sequence: TGTGCCAGCAGCGTAGAACCCGGACAGGGGTCGGGCGAGCAGTACTTC. Translation: CASSVEPGQGSGEQYF.

This chain links TRBV21-1 with TRBJ2-7. TRBV21-1 is a pseudogene. CDR3 size: 11 residues. CDR3 protein: CASHRSYEQYF. The CDR3 DNA is TGTGCCAGCCATAGGTCCTACGAGCAGTACTTC.

This rearrangement joins TRBV5-4 to TRBJ1-1; no clear D gene. Germline V gene data show CDR1 as SGHNT and CDR2 as YYREEE (reference sequence). The V and J ends lost 4 bases and 4 bases respectively, with 11 bases between them. This CDR3 is 13 amino acids long. The CDR3 DNA follows: TGTGCCAGCAGCCCCTTTGGGAGCACTGAAGCTTTCTTT. It is translated as CASSPFGSTEAFF. Full variable domain (remainder filled in from reference TRBV5-4 and TRBJ1-1): ETGVTQSPTHLIKTRGQQVTLRCSSQSGHNTVSWYQQALGQGPQFIFQYYREEENGRGNFPPRFSGLQFPNYSSELNVNALELDDSALYLCASSPFGSTEAFFGQGTRLTVV.

V gene TRBV19 combines with J gene TRBJ1-3, with TRBD1 identical over 10 bases. CDR3 length: 16 amino acids. Trimming at V came to 6 bases and at J to 3 bases, leaving 8 bases not matched to a gene. Germline-derived CDR1 and CDR2 are LNHDA and SQIVND (reference sequence). In DNA, the CDR3 is TGTGCCAGTAGCCCTCGGGACAGGGGATTTGGAAACACCATATATTTT. Translation gives CASSPRDRGFGNTIYF.

The genes are TRBV3-1 (or the pseudogene TRBV3-2) and TRBJ2-1; 9 bases align to TRBD2. V was pared by 2 bases and J by 0 bases, with 5 bases of the junction left unmatched. The CDR3 length is 17 residues. Germline assignment: CDR1 LGHDT and CDR2 YNNKEL (reference sequence). The CDR3 coding sequence is TGTGCCAGCAGCCAACAGGGACTAGCCGACTCCTACAATGAGCAGTTCTTC. Its protein product is CASSQQGLADSYNEQFF.

The chain employs TRBV9 and TRBJ2-1; perhaps TRBD1 as D (5 bases). Trimming took off 4 bases at V and 6 bases at J, with 11 bases between the two ends. CDR1 is SGDLS and CDR2 is YYNGEE in the germline V gene. This CDR3 spans 13 amino acids. The CDR3 region is CASSLDRLNEQFF. The CDR3 DNA follows: TGTGCCAGCAGCCTAGACAGACTCAATGAGCAGTTCTTC. The full variable domain, in which reference TRBV9 and TRBJ2-1 provide the parts outside the CDR3, is DSGVTQTPKHLITATGQRVTLRCSPRSGDLSVYWYQQSLDQGLQFLIQYYNGEERAKGNILERFSAQQFPDLHSELNLSSLELGDSALYFCASSLDRLNEQFFGPGTRLTVL.

The chain employs TRBV7-9 and TRBJ2-1; D unresolved. There are 17 residues in the CDR3. Germline CDR1 is SEHNR and CDR2 is FQNEAQ (reference sequence). V lost 1 base, J lost 3 bases, and 16 bases lay in between. CDR3: CASSLGGWSADYNEQFF. Here the CDR3 DNA reads TGTGCCAGCAGCTTAGGGGGTTGGAGCGCTGACTACAATGAGCAGTTCTTC. The full variable domain, completed using reference TRBV7-9 and TRBJ2-1, is DTGVSQNPRHKITKRGQNVTFRCDPISEHNRLYWYRQTLGQGPEFLTYFQNEAQLEKSRLLSDRFSAERPKGSFSTLEIQRTEQGDSAMYLCASSLGGWSADYNEQFFGPGTRLTVL.